This T cell receptor (beta chain) was sequenced for a study of CD8 T cells in ankylosing spondylitis. The length of the CDR3 is 13 residues. After removal of 6 bases from V and 7 bases from J, the junction contained 4 bases not matched to a gene. Each CDR3 protein gets one entry after TCRdb re-called the 5' RACE reads with MiXCR. Among roughly 160,000 distinct CDR3 sequences listed, around 10% were seen once. In this sample, this clonotype turned up many times. The sample comprised blood, either unsorted or a sorted T cell fraction (not recorded which). This receptor was identified in a male donor with ankylosing spondylitis or in good health (not recorded which). The chain combines TRBV12-3 or TRBV12-4 with TRBJ1-2; the match to TRBD1 covers 11 bases. CDR3 in amino acids: CASSTGQGAGYTF. The CDR3, as DNA: TGTGCCAGCAGCACCGGACAGGGGGCTGGCTACACCTTC.